These T cell receptor beta chains were read from a single sample in a study of T cell repertoires in cytomegalovirus infection. TCRdb re-called the reads with MiXCR, one entry per CDR3 protein. The table records around 740,000 distinct CDR3 sequences, 35% of them present only once. Sequenced: PBMCs. Receptor source: a human donor in good health (CMV status not recorded). Some clones in this sample may be carry-over from other donors' samples. Both conserved end residues are part of each CDR3. Only part of the rows carry a size: once, few, many, or a class if the clone is expanded.

j_call: TRBJ2-1
cdr3_length: 15
clone_size: .
v_call: TRBV7-3
cdr3_aa: CASSLVGKRDNEQFF

j_call: TRBJ2-1
cdr3_length: 15
clone_size: .
v_call: TRBV24-1
cdr3_aa: CATSAARASYNDQFF

j_call: TRBJ1-5
cdr3_length: 16
clone_size: few
v_call: TRBV29-1
cdr3_aa: CSVKLSGQLSNQPQHF

j_call: TRBJ2-3
cdr3_length: 16
clone_size: few
v_call: TRBV5-4
cdr3_aa: CASSQISGSGTDTQYF

j_call: TRBJ1-1
cdr3_length: 14
clone_size: .
v_call: TRBV6-8
cdr3_aa: CASSYDPGCTEAFF

j_call: TRBJ2-7
cdr3_length: 15
clone_size: .
v_call: TRBV11-2
cdr3_aa: CASSSGGQGYYEQYF

j_call: TRBJ1-6
cdr3_length: 15
clone_size: .
v_call: TRBV6-5
cdr3_aa: CASSSGQYYNSPLHF

j_call: TRBJ2-5
cdr3_length: 15
clone_size: .
v_call: TRBV15
cdr3_aa: CATWTGRPEDETQYF

j_call: TRBJ1-5
cdr3_length: 14
clone_size: .
v_call: TRBV28
cdr3_aa: CASMITGGFQPQHF

j_call: TRBJ1-5
cdr3_length: 14
clone_size: .
v_call: TRBV20-1
cdr3_aa: CSAPQVPGDQPQHF

j_call: TRBJ2-3
cdr3_length: 18
clone_size: .
v_call: TRBV11-2
cdr3_aa: CASSLLRTSGRSTDTQYF

j_call: TRBJ1-5
cdr3_length: 19
clone_size: .
v_call: TRBV6-5
cdr3_aa: CASSYYIGLRQAPNQPQHF